This record covers a single T cell receptor (beta chain). This CDR3 contains 16 residues. V lost 5 bases to trimming and J lost 1 base, with 15 bases between them. The germline V gene encodes CDR1 SEHNR and CDR2 FQNEAQ (reference sequence). This sample stems from a study of shared clonotypes between healthy human individuals. Whole-study context: There were three CD4 naive, three CD4 memory, two CD8 naive and one CD8 memory plates per donor.

At a deep level, the assay was run. The authors split each subset's genomic DNA evenly across several immunoSEQ plates. Method: immunoSEQ multiplex PCR; TCRdb's copy keeps in-frame clones and lacks some. The sample has some 2,100,000 clones; just over 90% are singletons. Only CD45RO-negative cells positively selected for CCR7 counted as naive CD8 cells, so terminally differentiated effector memory CD45RA+ cells were excluded. Sample: naive CD8+ T cells from PBMCs. The rearrangement joins TRBV7-9 to TRBJ1-3; D remains ambiguous. This receptor was obtained from a man aged 18 to 35 in good health. Some clones in this sample may be carry-over from other donors' samples. CDR3 protein: CASSPRSGLSGNTIYF. The CDR3 bases are TGTGCCAGCAGCCCCCGGAGTGGCTTATCTGGAAACACCATATATTTT.